Following are 18 T cell receptor beta chains from one sample sequenced in a study of Graves' ophthalmopathy and Graves' hyperthyroidism. The study amplified TCR beta CDR3 regions using RNA transcripts. Second-round multiplex PCR came after first-round RT-PCR with HTBI primers. A single record per CDR3 protein comes from TCRdb applying MiXCR to the multiplex PCR reads. The table includes around 1,200,000 distinct CDR3 sequences, 36% detected once. The specimen sequenced was peripheral blood or thyroid tissue (not recorded which). The receptor set was obtained from an adult man with Graves' hyperthyroidism.

The V call is TRBV20-1, the J call TRBJ2-7; tentatively, D is TRBD1 (6 bases). Germline CDR1 DFQATT, CDR2 SNEGSKA (reference sequence). V dropped 6 bases and J dropped 4 bases, with 16 bases sitting between them. The length of the CDR3 is 13 residues. CDR3 in DNA: TGCAGTGCGGCCGCAACAGGGACATACGAGCAGTACTTC. This gives the protein CSAAATGTYEQYF.

This clonotype was counted only a few times. The chain combines TRBV6-2 or TRBV6-3 with TRBJ1-5, with 9 bases identical to TRBD1. V gave up 4 bases and J gave up 3 bases; unmatched junction bases: 13. This CDR3 spans 18 amino acids. The germline V gene encodes CDR1 MNHEY and CDR2 SVGEGT. CDR3: CASSSRMGQGNLNQPQHF. The CDR3 DNA follows: TGTGCCAGCAGTTCCCGGATGGGACAGGGAAATCTCAATCAGCCCCAGCATTTT.

This clonotype came up a few times. This chain joins TRBV12-3 or TRBV12-4 and TRBJ1-4, with D unclear. The V gene lost 3 bases and the J gene lost 3 bases, with 8 bases spanning the gap. The CDR3 has 14 amino acids. CDR3 in amino acids: CASSFSGSNEKLFF. Written as DNA, the CDR3 is TGTGCCAGCAGTTTTAGCGGGTCTAATGAAAAACTGTTTTTT.

This clonotype was observed a few times. This sequence joins TRBV27 and TRBJ1-5; D is unresolved. V gave up 6 bases and J gave up 1 base, with 7 bases separating them. The CDR3 is 13 residues long. Germline assignment: CDR1 MNHEY and CDR2 SMNVEV (reference sequence). CDR3 coding DNA: TGTGCCAGCAGCGTTCGGAGCAATCAGCCCCAGCATTTT. Translation gives CASSVRSNQPQHF.

Comments on this clonotype: A much larger clone differs by one base, so this may be a read error. The chain carries TRBV20-1 and TRBJ2-7, with D possibly matching TRBD2 (7 bases). Looked up from germline, CDR1 is DFQATT and CDR2 is SNEGSKA (reference sequence). This CDR3 has 14 residues. The CDR3 DNA reads as TGCAGTACTAGAGAAGGGGGGGGAGCCTACGAGCAGTACTTC. Translating gives CSTREGGGAYEQYF.

This clonotype was found many times. V is TRBV7-2 and J is TRBJ1-4; D remains unclear. Germline-derived CDR1 and CDR2 are SGHTA and FQGNSA. The CDR3 sequence is 12 residues long. V was cut by 1 base and J by 5 bases, with 2 bases left in between. The CDR3 here is CASSLENEKLFF. CDR3 bases: TGTGCCAGCAGCTTAGAAAATGAAAAACTGTTTTTT.

There are a few counts of this clonotype. The V gene is TRBV5-6, the J gene TRBJ1-2, with 7 bases aligning to TRBD1. The V segment lost 5 bases and the J segment 4 bases; nucleotides outside the gene matches: 11. CDR3 size: 15 residues. Germline V gene data show CDR1 as SGHDT and CDR2 as YYEEEE. The CDR3, as DNA: TGTGCCAGCAGTCACACAGGGACAGCTCCCTATGGCTACACCTTC. Encoded protein: CASSHTGTAPYGYTF.

This clonotype came up many times. V is TRBV5-8 and J is TRBJ2-5; 8 nucleotides match TRBD1. The CDR3 totals 16 residues. V shed 2 bases and J 3 bases; nucleotides not matched to a gene: 9. In germline, CDR1 is SGHTS, CDR2 YDEGEE. The CDR3 DNA follows: TGTGCCAGCAGCTTTTCCCCTTGGACAGGGAAAGAGACCCAGTACTTC. Amino acid sequence: CASSFSPWTGKETQYF.

The chain employs TRBV10-3 and TRBJ2-5, with 9 bases aligning to TRBD1. Germline V gene data show CDR1 as ENHRY and CDR2 as SYGVKD. This CDR3 has 13 amino acids. V lost 5 bases to trimming and J lost 3 bases; unmatched junction nucleotides: 1. The CDR3 spells CAISRTGEETQYF. The CDR3 nucleotides read TGTGCCATCAGTCGGACAGGGGAAGAGACCCAGTACTTC.

The chain joins TRBV11-2 to TRBJ2-7; no reliable D call. V lost 5 bases, J lost 6 bases, and 14 bases lay in between. The CDR3 sequence is 13 residues long. Germline CDR1 and CDR2: SGHAT and FQNNGV. CDR3 nucleotide sequence: TGTGCCAGCAGCCCGATTATCTTCGGCGAGCAGTACTTC. Its translation: CASSPIIFGEQYF.

The CDR3 nucleotides read TGTGCCAGCAGCCAAACGGGACTACAGCATTTT. Its translation is CASSQTGLQHF. V is TRBV4-2 and J is TRBJ1-5, with TRBD1 as a possible D gene (5 bases). This CDR3 region has 11 residues. V was cut by 2 bases and J by 13 bases, with 9 bases left in between. The germline CDR1 and CDR2 sequences are LGHNA and YNFKEQ.

The rearrangement links TRBV7-2 to TRBJ2-7; TRBD1 agrees at 8 bases. Gene TRBJ2-1 matches the end of the DNA better, so the J call may be wrong. The length of the CDR3 is 18 residues. The germline CDR1 and CDR2 sequences are SGHTA and FQGNSA. The DNA of the CDR3 is TGTGCCAGCAGCGCCGGGACAGGACACTACCCCCTCAGCAATGAGCAGTTCTTC. Translating gives CASSAGTGHYPLSNEQFF.

The gene calls are TRBV6-5 and TRBJ1-1, with 9 bases identical to TRBD1. Germline loops: CDR1 MNHEY, CDR2 SVGAGI. Trimming removed 7 bases from V and 10 bases from J; junction bases left unmatched: 4. CDR3 length: 11 amino acids. This chain's CDR3 is CASKRDRVAFF. The CDR3 DNA sequence: TGTGCCAGCAAACGGGACAGGGTAGCTTTCTTT.

The chain has TRBV20-1 and TRBJ1-2, with D perhaps matching TRBD1 (6 bases). The CDR3 runs to 13 residues. Trimming left V 6 bases short and J 4 bases short, with 15 bases between. Germline CDR1 and CDR2: DFQATT and SNEGSKA (reference sequence). CDR3 in amino acids: CSAGEDSSYGYTF. The CDR3 bases are TGCAGTGCGGGAGAGGACAGCAGCTATGGCTACACCTTC.

Concerning this clonotype itself: A single base separates this from a much larger clone, so it may be a read error. This CDR3 reads CSADGGRVPSYEQYF. The CDR3 DNA follows: TGCAGTGCGGACGGGGGCAGGGTTCCCTCCTACGAGCAGTACTTC. This chain links TRBV20-1 with TRBJ2-7, with D perhaps TRBD1 or TRBD2 (6 bases each). Germline V lookup: CDR1 DFQATT, CDR2 SNEGSKA (reference sequence). The CDR3 has 15 residues. V was shortened by 6 bases and J by 0 bases, with 18 bases between the two germline ends.

This clonotype turned up a few times. The chain links TRBV5-1 to TRBJ1-5, with D tentatively TRBD1 (6 bases). Germline assignment: CDR1 SGHRS and CDR2 YFSETQ. This CDR3 has 15 residues. V lost 4 bases and J lost 4, with 15 bases in between. Here the CDR3 reads CASSRKAGANQPQHF. The CDR3 coding sequence is TGCGCCAGCAGCCGCAAAGCAGGGGCTAATCAGCCCCAGCATTTT. Drawing the rest from reference TRBV5-1 and TRBJ1-5, the complete variable domain is KAGVTQTPRYLIKTRGQQVTLSCSPISGHRSVSWYQQTPGQGLQFLFEYFSETQRNKGNFPGRFSGRQFSNSRSEMNVSTLELGDSALYLCASSRKAGANQPQHFGDGTRLSIL.

The V call is TRBV7-8, the J call TRBJ2-7, with a weak D call TRBD2 (7 bases). This CDR3 contains 15 residues. CDR1 is SGHVS, CDR2 FQNEAQ, per germline. V was clipped by 3 bases and J by 5 bases, with 17 bases between them. The CDR3 nucleotides read TGTGCCAGCAGCTTCGAGTGGGGGGGGGCGGACGAGCAGTACTTC. This gives the protein CASSFEWGGADEQYF.

The CDR3 region is CASSGADRAYEQYF. CDR3 bases: TGTGCCAGCAGTGGAGCCGACAGGGCCTACGAGCAGTACTTC. The chain combines TRBV6-5 with TRBJ2-7; 7 bases line up with TRBD1. The trim removed 5 bases at V and 2 bases at J, leaving 6 bases unmatched. This CDR3 is 14 amino acids long. CDR1 is MNHEY, CDR2 SVGAGI, per germline.